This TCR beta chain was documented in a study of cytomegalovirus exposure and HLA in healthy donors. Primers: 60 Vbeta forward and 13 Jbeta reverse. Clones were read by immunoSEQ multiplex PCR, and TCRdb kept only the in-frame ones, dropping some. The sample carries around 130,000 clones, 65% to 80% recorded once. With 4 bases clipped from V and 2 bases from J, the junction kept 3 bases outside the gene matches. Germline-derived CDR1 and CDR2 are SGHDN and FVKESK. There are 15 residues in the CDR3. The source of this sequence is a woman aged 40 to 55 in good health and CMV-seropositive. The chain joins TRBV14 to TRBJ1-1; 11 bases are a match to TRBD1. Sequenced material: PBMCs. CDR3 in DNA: TGTGCCAGCAGCCGGCGGACAGGGGGCAACACTGAAGCTTTCTTT. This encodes CASSRRTGGNTEAFF.